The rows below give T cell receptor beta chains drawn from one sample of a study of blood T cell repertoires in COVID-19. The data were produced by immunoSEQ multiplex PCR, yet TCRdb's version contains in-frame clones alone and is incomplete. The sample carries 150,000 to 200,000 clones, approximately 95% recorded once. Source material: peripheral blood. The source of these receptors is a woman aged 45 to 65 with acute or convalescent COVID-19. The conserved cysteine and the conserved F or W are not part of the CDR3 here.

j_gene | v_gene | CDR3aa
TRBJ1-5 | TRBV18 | ASSTGQGASTQH
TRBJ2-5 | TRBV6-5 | ASSWGQGLVETQY
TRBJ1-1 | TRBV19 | ASSIGRSTEAF
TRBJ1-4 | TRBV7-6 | ASSLLLGANEKLF
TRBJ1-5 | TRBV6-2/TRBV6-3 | ASSSTRGNQPQH
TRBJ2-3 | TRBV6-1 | ASSEAGGRGDTQY
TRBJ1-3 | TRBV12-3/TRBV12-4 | ASSWDSGNTIY
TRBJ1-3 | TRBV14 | ASSQSSSGNTIY
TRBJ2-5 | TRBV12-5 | ASGPGLKETQY
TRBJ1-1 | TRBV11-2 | ASSYRIPGTEAF
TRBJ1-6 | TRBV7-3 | ASSLEGQGHSPLH
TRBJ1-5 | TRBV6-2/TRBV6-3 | ASSYTTWGVSNQPQH
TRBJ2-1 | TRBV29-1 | SGTGDLLSSYNEQF
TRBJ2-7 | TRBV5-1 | ASSPRGPSYEQY
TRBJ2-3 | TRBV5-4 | ASSLGQGSDTQY
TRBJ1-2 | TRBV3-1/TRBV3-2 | ATGGQNYGYT
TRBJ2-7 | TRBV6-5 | ASSYGPQGTYEQY
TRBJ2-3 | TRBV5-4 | ASSSPVEDTQY
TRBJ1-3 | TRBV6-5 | ASSSGGFSGNTIY
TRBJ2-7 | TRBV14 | ASSPGPYEQY
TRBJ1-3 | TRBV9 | ASSEAPDSSGNTIY
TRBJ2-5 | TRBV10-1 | ASSDRLAGVETQY
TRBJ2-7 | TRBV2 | ASNAGIHEQY
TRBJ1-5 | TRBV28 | ASSVQGWLGQPQH
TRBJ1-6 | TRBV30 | AWNGGRDRDSPLH
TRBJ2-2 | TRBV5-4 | ASSGTAGTGELF
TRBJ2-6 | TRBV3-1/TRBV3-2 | ASSLDRVAGANVLT
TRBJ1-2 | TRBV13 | ASSRERDRGGLGYGYT
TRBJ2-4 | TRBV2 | ASSELAGPGDIQY
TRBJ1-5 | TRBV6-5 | ASEINRNQPQH
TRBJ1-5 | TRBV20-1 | SASGGLSNQPQH
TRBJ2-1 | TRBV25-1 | ASSILTGGNEQF
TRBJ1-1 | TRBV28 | ASSRTRTVNTEAF
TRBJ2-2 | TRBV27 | ASTGWAGSELF
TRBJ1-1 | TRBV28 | ASSSLRLNTEAF
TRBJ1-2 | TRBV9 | ASSTGTELGYT
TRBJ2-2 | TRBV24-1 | ATSDEGHPNTGELF
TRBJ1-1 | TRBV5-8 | ASSLLGNTEAF
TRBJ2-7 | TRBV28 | ASSFHTPSGQRYEQY
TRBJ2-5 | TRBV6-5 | ASRLRHQETQY
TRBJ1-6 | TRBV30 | AWSVREISPLH
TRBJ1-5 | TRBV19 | ASSMSGRLKNQPQH
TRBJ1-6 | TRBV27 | ASSASGVTGGNSPLH
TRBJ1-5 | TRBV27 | ASSSDRNLNQPQH
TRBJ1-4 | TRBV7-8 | ASSLALGHQLEKLF
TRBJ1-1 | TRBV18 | ASSPGLGQTTEAF
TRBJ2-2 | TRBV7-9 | ASRLSLLLAEGDTGELF
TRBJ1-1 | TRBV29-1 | SVWGGVNTEAF
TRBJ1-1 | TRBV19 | ASTLGGDVSEAF
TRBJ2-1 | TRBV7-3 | ASSPRSNEQF
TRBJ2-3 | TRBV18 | ASSPPANSDTQY
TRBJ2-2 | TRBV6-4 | ASKPEGTGVIGELF
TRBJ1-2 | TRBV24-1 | ATSDSGTDYGYT
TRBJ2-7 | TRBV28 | ASSSRGGSYEQY